The clone carrying this T cell receptor (beta chain) was observed a few times. What it recognizes is unknown. Gene names and germline refer to mouse. The read ends 1 residue early relative to the CDR3; the germline J gene fills the gap. TCRbeta CDR3 was sequenced at survey depth with template counts. Data came from immunoSEQ multiplex PCR; TCRdb stores just in-frame clones and leaves some out. The sample has 4,900 or so clones, roughly 49% seen once. This sample is part of a study of tissue T cells after allogeneic stem cell transplantation. Study-wide results and caveats: Within patients, tissue anatomy strongly shaped TCR repertoire composition. Which tissue TCRs were alloreactive or antigen-specific was not determined. Some clones might be persisting host cells.

Time point of the sample: mouse harvest day 7 after allogeneic transplant. Each mouse received 10^7 T-cell-depleted marrow cells plus 10^6 splenic CD5+ T cells by tail vein. B6 (H2b) cells into BALB/c (H2d) mice; tissues taken at day 7 or 14. The CDR3 sequence is 14 residues long. Germline CDR1 NNHDY, CDR2 SYVADS. V gave up 0 bases and J gave up 0 bases, with 7 bases separating them. This chain links TRBV13-3 with TRBJ2-7; D unresolved. Sequencing input: gut tissue. The sequence came from a female BALB/c mouse given C57BL/6 T cells with graft-versus-host disease after an allogeneic hematopoietic cell transplant. CDR3 DNA, as far as it was read: TGTGCCAGCAGTGATGCCAGGAGCTCCTATGAACAGTAC. Translating gives CASSDARSSYEQY. The CDR3, in full, reads CASSDARSSYEQYF.